This T cell receptor beta chain came from a study of blood T cell repertoires in COVID-19. Background on the study: Italy, Spain and the United States were the sources of the convalescent and acute COVID-19 samples. PBMCs, B-cell-depleted T cells, or T cells were the source of the cDNA or gDNA that made up the material.

The CDR3 is made up of 14 amino acids. V gave up 2 bases and J gave up 14 bases, with 16 bases separating them. The germline V gene has CDR1 MDHEN and CDR2 SYDVKM. Only in-frame clones appear in the TCRdb table, and some are missing; sequencing was by immunoSEQ multiplex PCR. This table holds fewer than 180,000 clones, more than 75% found once. This clone was counted only a few times. V and J are TRBV28 and TRBJ1-6; D call uncertain. The sequence derives from a man aged 65-85 years with acute or convalescent COVID-19. The sequencing sample was made of peripheral blood. This chain's CDR3 is CASSLDQSLTTLHF. The CDR3 coding sequence is TGTGCCAGCAGTTTAGATCAGTCGCTTACCACCCTCCACTTT.